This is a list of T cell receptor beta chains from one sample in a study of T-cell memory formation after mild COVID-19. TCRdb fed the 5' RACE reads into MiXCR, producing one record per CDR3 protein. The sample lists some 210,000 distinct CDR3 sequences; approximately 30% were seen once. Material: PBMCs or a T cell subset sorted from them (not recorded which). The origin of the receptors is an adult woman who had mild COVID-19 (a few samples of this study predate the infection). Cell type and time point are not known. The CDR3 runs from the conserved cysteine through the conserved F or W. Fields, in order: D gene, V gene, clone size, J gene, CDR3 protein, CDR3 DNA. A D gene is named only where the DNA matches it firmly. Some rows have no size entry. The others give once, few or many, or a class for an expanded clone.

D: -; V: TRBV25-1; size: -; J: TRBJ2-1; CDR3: CASQEEASSYNEQFF; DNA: TGTGCCAGCCAGGAGGAGGCCAGCTCCTACAATGAGCAGTTCTTC
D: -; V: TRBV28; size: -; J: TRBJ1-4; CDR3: CASSLSSRTASEKLFF; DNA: TGTGCCAGCAGTTTATCCAGCAGGACCGCGTCTGAAAAACTGTTTTTT
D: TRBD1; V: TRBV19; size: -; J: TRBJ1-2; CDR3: CASSTTDRGAPNYGYTF; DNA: TGTGCCAGTAGTACAACGGACAGGGGGGCCCCAAACTATGGCTACACCTTC
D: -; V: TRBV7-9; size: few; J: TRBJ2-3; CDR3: CASSLPGLTQYF; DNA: TGTGCCAGCAGCTTACCCGGTCTTACGCAGTATTTT
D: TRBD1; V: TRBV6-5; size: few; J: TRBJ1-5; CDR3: CASSYGQGKQPQHF; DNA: TGTGCCAGCAGTTACGGACAGGGAAAGCAGCCCCAGCATTTT
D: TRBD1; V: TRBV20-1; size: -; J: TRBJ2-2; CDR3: CSARDPGTETGELFF; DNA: TGCAGTGCTAGAGACCCCGGGACAGAGACCGGGGAGCTGTTTTTT
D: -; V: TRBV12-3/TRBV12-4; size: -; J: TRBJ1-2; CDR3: CASSPKTGGSNYGYTF; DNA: TGTGCCAGCAGTCCGAAGACAGGTGGATCTAACTATGGCTACACCTTC
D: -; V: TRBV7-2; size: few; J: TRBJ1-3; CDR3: CASSLAAGLGNTIYF; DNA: TGTGCCAGCAGCTTAGCCGCGGGGTTGGGAAACACCATATATTTT
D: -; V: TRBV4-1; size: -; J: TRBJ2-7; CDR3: CASSQDWLDRWLYF; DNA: TGCGCCAGCAGCCAAGATTGGTTGGACCGATGGTTGTACTTC
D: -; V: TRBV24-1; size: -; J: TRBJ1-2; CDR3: CATSDGTLGDYGYTF; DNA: TGTGCCACCAGTGATGGGACACTCGGGGACTATGGCTACACCTTC
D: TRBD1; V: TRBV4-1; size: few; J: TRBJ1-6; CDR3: CASSHPQGGSSPLHF; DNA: TGCGCCAGCAGCCATCCCCAGGGGGGTTCTTCACCCCTCCACTTT
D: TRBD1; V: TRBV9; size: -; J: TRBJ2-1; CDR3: CASSEGDSPAYNEQFF; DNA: TGTGCCAGCAGCGAGGGGGACAGTCCGGCCTACAATGAGCAGTTCTTC
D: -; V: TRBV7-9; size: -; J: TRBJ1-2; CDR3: CASSSTEGRAGYTF; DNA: TGTGCCAGCAGCTCGACGGAGGGGAGAGCTGGCTACACCTTC
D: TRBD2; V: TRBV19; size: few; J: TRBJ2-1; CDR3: CASSMGLAGEVYNEQFF; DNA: TGTGCCAGTAGTATGGGACTAGCGGGAGAGGTCTACAATGAGCAGTTCTTC
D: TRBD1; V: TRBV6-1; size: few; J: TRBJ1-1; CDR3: CASSEVRTGTEAFF; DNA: TGTGCCAGCAGTGAAGTCCGGACAGGCACTGAAGCTTTCTTT
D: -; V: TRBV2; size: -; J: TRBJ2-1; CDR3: CASSELYNEQFF; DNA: TGTGCCAGCAGTGAACTTTACAATGAGCAGTTCTTC